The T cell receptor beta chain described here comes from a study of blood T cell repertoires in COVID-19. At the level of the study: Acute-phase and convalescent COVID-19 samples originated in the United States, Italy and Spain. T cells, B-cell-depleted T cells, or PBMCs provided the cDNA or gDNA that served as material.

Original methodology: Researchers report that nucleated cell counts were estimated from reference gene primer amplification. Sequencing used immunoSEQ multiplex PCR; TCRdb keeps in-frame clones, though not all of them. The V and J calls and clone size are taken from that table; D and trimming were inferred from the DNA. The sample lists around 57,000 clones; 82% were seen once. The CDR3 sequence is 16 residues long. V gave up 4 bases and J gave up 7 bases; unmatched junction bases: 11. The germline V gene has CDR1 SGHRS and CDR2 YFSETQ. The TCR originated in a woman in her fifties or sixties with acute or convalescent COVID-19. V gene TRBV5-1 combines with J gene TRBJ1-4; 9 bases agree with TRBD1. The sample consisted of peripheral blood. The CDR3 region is CASSPSIQGAGEKLFF. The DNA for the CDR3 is TGCGCCAGCAGCCCCTCGATACAGGGGGCGGGTGAAAAACTGTTTTTT. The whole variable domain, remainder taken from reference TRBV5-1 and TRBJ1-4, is KAGVTQTPRYLIKTRGQQVTLSCSPISGHRSVSWYQQTPGQGLQFLFEYFSETQRNKGNFPGRFSGRQFSNSRSEMNVSTLELGDSALYLCASSPSIQGAGEKLFFGSGTQLSVL.